A selection of T cell receptor beta chains follows, all from one sample in a study of identifying expanded T cells in peripheral blood. Sequenced by immunoSEQ multiplex PCR; TCRdb stores in-frame clones only, minus some. The data contain about 100,000 clones, over 80% of them singletons. Sequencing was performed on blood. The receptors were gathered from a person aged 18 to 75 in good health. CDR3s include the opening cysteine and the closing phenylalanine or tryptophan. D genes are given only for firm matches. Expanded clones are given a class, and other clones once, few, many or no size at all.

NA,TRBV12-5,NA,TRBJ1-1,TGTGCTAGTGGTTTGGGGGACTCGGCTTTCTTT,CASGLGDSAFF
TRBD1,TRBV27,NA,TRBJ1-1,TGTGCCAGCAGCCCGGGGTCGACAGGGAGAGGAGCTTTCTTT,CASSPGSTGRGAFF
NA,TRBV11-3,NA,TRBJ2-1,TGTGCCAGCAGCGCCTGGTCAGGACCTTTAAGCGATGAGCAGTTCTTC,CASSAWSGPLSDEQFF
TRBD1,TRBV19,NA,TRBJ1-1,TGTGCCAGTAGTGTTTCCACGTCAGGGGGGGGACGCGCTGAAGCTTTCTTT,CASSVSTSGGGRAEAFF
NA,TRBV10-3,NA,TRBJ1-5,TGTGCCATCAGTGCCCAGGGGAAAGATCAGCCCCAGCATTTT,CAISAQGKDQPQHF
NA,TRBV6-5,once,TRBJ1-2,TGTGCCAGCAGTTACTCGGGACTTTTCGGAGGCTACACCTTC,CASSYSGLFGGYTF
NA,TRBV7-2,NA,TRBJ2-1,TGTGCCAGCAGCTTAGACGGGAGCTCCTACAATGAACAGTTCTTC,CASSLDGSSYNEQFF
NA,TRBV27,NA,TRBJ1-3,TGTGCCAGCAGTCCATCCCCGGACAGAAGAAACACCATATATTTT,CASSPSPDRRNTIYF
NA,TRBV5-5,NA,TRBJ1-1,TGTGCCAGCAGTTACGGACAGCCGAACACTGAAGCTTTCTTT,CASSYGQPNTEAFF
TRBD1,TRBV6-5,NA,TRBJ2-7,TGTGCCAGCAGTTCGGACAGGGGCCACGAGCAGTACTTC,CASSSDRGHEQYF
TRBD1,TRBV7-6,NA,TRBJ1-5,TGTGCCAGCAGCTTAGGAGGGGGCACAGGGAGCAATCAGCCCCAGCATTTT,CASSLGGGTGSNQPQHF
TRBD1,TRBV6-6,NA,TRBJ1-5,TGTGCCACGGCGGGACAGGGGGCATCTCAGCCCCAGCATTTT,CATAGQGASQPQHF
NA,TRBV9,NA,TRBJ2-5,TGTGCCAGCAGCAACCAAGAGACCCAGTACTTC,CASSNQETQYF
TRBD1,TRBV30,NA,TRBJ1-5,TGTGCCTGGAGTCGGACAGGCTATAGCAATCAGCCCCAGCATTTT,CAWSRTGYSNQPQHF
NA,TRBV7-9,NA,TRBJ1-1,TGTGCCAGCAGCTTAGGGGGCTCAGACACTGAAGCTTTCTTT,CASSLGGSDTEAFF
NA,TRBV5-1,few,TRBJ1-1,TGCGCCAGCCGAGGGGTTCTGAACACTGAAGCTTTCTTT,CASRGVLNTEAFF
NA,TRBV4-2,NA,TRBJ1-5,TGTGCCAGCAGCCACGTCGGAACAGCCAGCAATCAGCCCCAGCATTTT,CASSHVGTASNQPQHF
TRBD1,TRBV6-5,NA,TRBJ1-5,TGTGCCAGCAGCCGACGACAGGGGGTGAATCAGCCCCAGCATTTT,CASSRRQGVNQPQHF
NA,TRBV29-1,NA,TRBJ2-2,TGCAGCGCTCACCGGGAAGAATCCACCGGGGAGCTGTTTTTT,CSAHREESTGELFF
TRBD1,TRBV6-4,NA,TRBJ1-3,TGTGCCAGCAGTGACTTCGGACAGGGTGGAAACACCATATATTTT,CASSDFGQGGNTIYF
TRBD2,TRBV4-2,NA,TRBJ2-1,TGTGCCAGCAGCCAAGACCGCTTAACTAGCGGGAGCTTAAATGAGCAGTTCTTC,CASSQDRLTSGSLNEQFF
TRBD2,TRBV28,NA,TRBJ2-7,TGTGCCAGCAGTCGACAGCGGGAGATGGACTACGAGCAGTACTTC,CASSRQREMDYEQYF
NA,TRBV30,few,TRBJ1-2,TGTGCCTGGAGGAGACAATCGGCGAATGGCTACACCTTC,CAWRRQSANGYTF
NA,TRBV9,once,TRBJ2-1,TGTGCCAGCAGCGTACAGTTCAATGAGCAGTTCTTC,CASSVQFNEQFF
TRBD1,TRBV11-2,NA,TRBJ1-1,TGTGCCAGCAGCTTAGTCGAGACAGGGTTTGGACCTGAAGCTTTCTTT,CASSLVETGFGPEAFF
NA,TRBV2,NA,TRBJ1-6,TGTGCCAGCAGTGAGTCGGCAGACACCGGTTCACCCCTCCACTTT,CASSESADTGSPLHF
NA,TRBV7-8,NA,TRBJ1-4,TGTGCCAGCAGCTCCGACAGCTTAAATGAAAAACTGTTTTTT,CASSSDSLNEKLFF
NA,TRBV7-3,NA,TRBJ1-6,TGTGCCAGCAGCTTTAGGACCCTCATGGTAAGCGCCTATAATTCACCCCTCCACTTT,CASSFRTLMVSAYNSPLHF
NA,TRBV10-3,NA,TRBJ2-2,TGTGCCATCAGTGAGTCGACACAGAACACCGGGGAGCTGTTTTTT,CAISESTQNTGELFF
NA,TRBV5-1,NA,TRBJ2-5,TGCGCCAGCAGCCCGACTAGGGGGCAAGAGACCCAGTACTTC,CASSPTRGQETQYF
NA,TRBV11-2,NA,TRBJ2-7,TGTGCCAGCAGCTTACAGAACGTACGGGGTTTGTCCTACGAGCAGTACTTC,CASSLQNVRGLSYEQYF
TRBD1,TRBV5-4,NA,TRBJ1-2,TGTGCCAGCAGCTTGGCCTTGGGACAGTTTAATGGCTACACCTTC,CASSLALGQFNGYTF
TRBD1,TRBV30,NA,TRBJ1-3,TGTGCCTGGAAAGGGGGCTCTTTGGGAAACACCATATATTTT,CAWKGGSLGNTIYF
TRBD2,TRBV5-1,NA,TRBJ2-1,TGCGCCAGCGAGGGACTAGCGGGAGGCCTAAACAATGAGCAGTTCTTC,CASEGLAGGLNNEQFF
NA,TRBV10-1,once,TRBJ2-7,TGCGCCAGCAGTGAAGTCAGGGGGGAAGGCGAGCAGTACTTC,CASSEVRGEGEQYF
TRBD2,TRBV19,NA,TRBJ2-5,TGTGCCAGTAGCGACGGACTAGCAAAAGAGACCCAGTACTTC,CASSDGLAKETQYF
NA,TRBV27,many,TRBJ1-5,TGTGCCAGCAGTCAGGGGAGCAGCAATCAGCCCCAGCATTTT,CASSQGSSNQPQHF
TRBD2,TRBV19,NA,TRBJ2-1,TGTGCCAGCACCCCTGCGGGAGTAAATGAGCAGTTCTTC,CASTPAGVNEQFF
TRBD1,TRBV19,NA,TRBJ1-5,TGTGCCAGTAGGAGGACAGGGGGGAATCAGCCCCAGCATTTT,CASRRTGGNQPQHF
TRBD2,TRBV7-9,NA,TRBJ2-3,TGTGCCAGCAGCTTAAGGAGCGGGAGCGGGGGCACAGATACGCAGTATTTT,CASSLRSGSGGTDTQYF
TRBD1,TRBV30,NA,TRBJ1-1,TGTGCCTGGGGAGTGCAGGGGGCGGACACTGAAGCTTTCTTT,CAWGVQGADTEAFF
NA,TRBV7-2,NA,TRBJ2-1,TGTGCCAGCAGCTTAGAACACGGGGGTAACAATGAGCAGTTCTTC,CASSLEHGGNNEQFF
TRBD1,TRBV4-1,NA,TRBJ2-7,TGCGCCAGCAGCCGCGGAGGGACCGGGACAGGGCACTACGAGCAGTACTTC,CASSRGGTGTGHYEQYF
TRBD1,TRBV6-6,once,TRBJ1-3,TGTGCCAGCACAGGGGGCCAGAACTCTGGAAACACCATATATTTT,CASTGGQNSGNTIYF
NA,TRBV18,NA,TRBJ1-1,TGTGCCAGCTCACCCAATCCCCCCAGCCCAGAGACGAGTGAAGCTTTCTTT,CASSPNPPSPETSEAFF
TRBD1,TRBV19,few,TRBJ1-5,TGTGCGGCAGGGGGCATGGATCAGCCCCAGCATTTT,CAAGGMDQPQHF
NA,TRBV4-3,NA,TRBJ2-1,TGCGCCAGCAGCCAAGATGGTAGCCAATCCCCCTACAATGAGCAGTTCTTC,CASSQDGSQSPYNEQFF
NA,TRBV5-1,NA,TRBJ2-1,TGCGCCAGCAGCTTGGTGGTGGGGGGACTCTACAATGAGCAGTTCTTC,CASSLVVGGLYNEQFF
NA,TRBV18,once,TRBJ2-1,TGTGCCAGCGCTCAGGGGGGAAGCTCCTACAATGAGCAGTTCTTC,CASAQGGSSYNEQFF
NA,TRBV9,NA,TRBJ1-2,TGTGCCAGCAGCGTGACGGGGGACAAGTATGGCTACACCTTC,CASSVTGDKYGYTF
TRBD1,TRBV7-9,NA,TRBJ1-5,TGTGCCAGCAGCACAGACAGGGGTCAGCCCCAGCATTTT,CASSTDRGQPQHF
TRBD2,TRBV19,NA,TRBJ2-3,TGTGCCAGTAGTCCCGGGGGGACAGATACGCAGTATTTT,CASSPGGTDTQYF
NA,TRBV5-4,NA,TRBJ1-6,TGTGCCAGCAGCTTTTGGGCAGGAAATTCACCCCTCCACTTT,CASSFWAGNSPLHF
TRBD2,TRBV10-2,once,TRBJ2-2,TGCGCCATACTGGGACTAGCGGGGGGCAACGAACTCGGAACCGGGGAGCTGTTTTTT,CAILGLAGGNELGTGELFF